These 12 T cell receptor beta chains were all obtained from the same sample, sequenced in a study of shared clonotypes between healthy human individuals. Method: immunoSEQ multiplex PCR; TCRdb's copy keeps in-frame clones and lacks some. The repertoire holds about 2 million clones, with approximately 95% as singletons. Sample: naive CD4+ T cells sorted from blood. Described subset: CD45RA+ positively selected. These receptors all come from a man aged 18 to 29 in good health.

The rearrangement joins TRBV28 to TRBJ1-2; D unclear. This CDR3 is 15 amino acids long. The V end lost 5 bases, the J end lost 7 bases, and 20 bases lay between the germline ends. CDR1 and CDR2 (germline): MDHEN, SYDVKM. The DNA for the CDR3 is TGTGCCAGCAGTCTCCGTCCCCCCCACGTCACTGGCTACACCTTC. This encodes CASSLRPPHVTGYTF.

The V and J genes are TRBV2 and TRBJ2-7; no firm D call. V lost 6 bases, J lost 7 bases, and 16 bases lay in between. CDR3 length: 13 amino acids. The germline CDR1 and CDR2 sequences are SNHLY and FYNNEI. CDR3 DNA: TGTGCCAGCAGGCTCTCGTCGACTGCAGAGCAGTACTTC. It is translated as CASRLSSTAEQYF.

The chain joins TRBV10-1 to TRBJ1-1, with unresolved D. Germline V gene lookup returns CDR1 WNHNN and CDR2 SYGVQD (reference sequence). This CDR3 region has 15 residues. V shed 0 bases and J shed 0 bases, with 8 bases lying between them. CDR3 DNA sequence: TGCGCCAGCAGTGAGTCAATAGGAATGAACACTGAAGCTTTCTTT. Protein sequence: CASSESIGMNTEAFF.

The chain carries TRBV5-1 and TRBJ1-1; D is possibly TRBD1 (5 bases). The germline gives CDR1 SGHRS, CDR2 YFSETQ. Deletions cut 0 bases from V and 4 bases from J, with 10 bases between. The CDR3 covers 14 residues. The CDR3 sequence is CASSLAAGFTEAFF. In DNA, the CDR3 is TGCGCCAGCAGCTTGGCCGCAGGGTTCACTGAAGCTTTCTTT.

This chain joins TRBV30 and TRBJ1-6; 9 positions agree with TRBD1. Unmatched junction bases numbered 7, after V lost 1 base and J lost 0 bases. Germline assignment: CDR1 GTSNPN and CDR2 SVGIG (reference sequence). The CDR3 sequence is 18 residues long. The CDR3: CAWSADRGIASYNSPLHF. The CDR3 DNA reads as TGTGCCTGGAGTGCAGACAGGGGGATTGCCTCCTATAATTCACCCCTCCACTTT.

The CDR3 coding sequence is TGTGCCAGCAGCTCCGGGTGGGGGGACACTGAAGCTTTCTTT. This translates into CASSSGWGDTEAFF. The chain has TRBV5-6 and TRBJ1-1; D is possibly TRBD1 (5 bases). V dropped 3 bases and J dropped 3 bases, with 12 bases sitting between them. CDR1 SGHDT and CDR2 YYEEEE come from the germline V gene. The CDR3 covers 14 residues.

V usage is TRBV4-1 and J usage is TRBJ1-1; weak D call: TRBD1 (5 bases). The CDR3 extends over 15 amino acids. CDR1 and CDR2 (germline): MGHRA, YSYEKL. The CDR3 reads CATVGAGPLNTEAFF. The CDR3 nucleotides are TGCGCTACTGTTGGGGCAGGGCCACTGAACACTGAAGCTTTCTTT.

The CDR3, as DNA: TGTGCCAGCAGTTTCTTACTAGCGGGAGTTCCCTACGAGCAGTACTTC. Encoded protein: CASSFLLAGVPYEQYF. The chain recombines TRBV27 with TRBJ2-7; 11 nucleotides line up with TRBD2. The V gene end was trimmed by 3 bases and the J gene end by 2 bases; junction bases not matched to a gene: 6. CDR1 MNHEY and CDR2 SMNVEV come from the germline V gene (reference sequence). The CDR3 has 16 amino acids.

This chain joins TRBV11-2 and TRBJ2-7; D is ambiguous. This CDR3 has 13 residues. Germline CDR1 and CDR2: SGHAT and FQNNGV. V lost 1 base and J lost 6, with 10 bases in between. The CDR3 here is CASSLGTAFEQYF. The CDR3 region has the DNA TGTGCCAGCAGCTTAGGGACGGCCTTCGAGCAGTACTTC.

This chain uses TRBV6-6 with TRBJ1-1, with D possibly being TRBD1 (6 bases). The CDR3 is 13 amino acids. Deletions cut 5 bases from V and 4 bases from J, with 11 bases between. The germline CDR1 and CDR2 sequences are MNHNY and SVGAGI (reference sequence). Here the CDR3 DNA reads TGTGCCAGCAGTCTACCACAGGGCACTGAAGCTTTCTTT. Protein product: CASSLPQGTEAFF.

A note on this clone: Compared with germline, one end of the junction differs, possibly owing to a read error. V usage is TRBV7-7 and J usage is TRBJ2-1; TRBD2 is a possible D gene (6 bases). CDR1 SSHAT and CDR2 FNYEAQ come from the germline V gene (reference sequence). This CDR3 has 15 amino acids. CDR3 amino acids: CASSFSLAGGNEQFF. CDR3 in DNA: TGTGCTAGCAGCTTTAGCCTAGCCGGGGGAAATGAGCAGTTCTTC.

The V and J genes are TRBV1 and TRBJ2-3; no check of the table's D call, TRBD2, against the DNA was made. TRBV1 is flagged as a pseudogene. CDR3 length equals 18 residues. This CDR3 is CTSSHRLERGAGTDTQYF. CDR3 in DNA: TGCACCAGCAGCCACCGACTCGAGCGGGGGGCCGGCACAGATACGCAGTATTTT.